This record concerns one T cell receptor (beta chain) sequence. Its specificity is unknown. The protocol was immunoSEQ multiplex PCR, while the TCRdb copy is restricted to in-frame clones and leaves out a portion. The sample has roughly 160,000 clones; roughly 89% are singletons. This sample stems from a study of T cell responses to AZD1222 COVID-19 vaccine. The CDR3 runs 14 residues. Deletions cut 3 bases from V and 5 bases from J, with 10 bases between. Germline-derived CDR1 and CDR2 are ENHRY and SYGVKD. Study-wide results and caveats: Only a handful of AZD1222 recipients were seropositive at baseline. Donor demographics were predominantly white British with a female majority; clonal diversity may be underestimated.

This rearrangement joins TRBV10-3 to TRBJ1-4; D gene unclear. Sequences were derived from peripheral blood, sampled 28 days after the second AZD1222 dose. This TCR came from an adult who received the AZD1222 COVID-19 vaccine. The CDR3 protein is CAISDQETNEKLFF. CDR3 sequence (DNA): TGTGCCATCAGTGATCAGGAAACGAATGAAAAACTGTTTTTT.